Only a few counts were recorded for the clone carrying this T cell receptor beta chain. A J-beta primer mix and a sample-barcoded 5' primer were used in a second PCR of roughly 6 to 12 cycles. TCRdb reprocessed the 5' RACE reads via MiXCR and lists one record per CDR3 protein. The data show hundreds of thousands of distinct CDR3 sequences, 40% to 65% seen once. The sample comes from a study of blood T cells in healthy people across ages. The CDR3 has 13 residues. The trim removed 4 bases at V and 7 bases at J, leaving 7 bases unmatched. The germline gives CDR1 SGHRS, CDR2 YFSETQ. The TCR was taken from a man older than 75 in good health. Source material: blood. V is TRBV5-1 and J is TRBJ2-7; 8 nucleotides align to TRBD1. DNA of the CDR3: TGCGCCAGCAGCCGCGGTACAGGGGGAGAGCAGTACTTC. It is translated as CASSRGTGGEQYF. Variable domain in full (rest from reference TRBV5-1 and TRBJ2-7): KAGVTQTPRYLIKTRGQQVTLSCSPISGHRSVSWYQQTPGQGLQFLFEYFSETQRNKGNFPGRFSGRQFSNSRSEMNVSTLELGDSALYLCASSRGTGGEQYFGPGTRLTVT.